Presented here are 9 T cell receptor beta chains from one specimen sequenced in a study of blood T cells in healthy people across ages. The use of a sample-barcoded 5' primer and a J-beta primer mix characterized a second PCR of roughly 6 to 12 cycles. TCRdb re-called the 5' RACE reads with MiXCR, one entry per CDR3 protein. Found here are some 850,000 distinct CDR3 sequences, roughly 25% of them singletons; the top ten hold around 3%. The same sample was also studied in work on T cells of mothers and their children.

The sequencing sample was made of blood. The source is a boy aged 10-17 years in good health.

This clonotype was detected only a few times. J is TRBJ2-3 and V is TRBV2, with D unresolved. Trimming removed 5 bases at V and 0 bases at J, with 9 bases between. In germline, CDR1 is SNHLY, CDR2 FYNNEI. This CDR3 has 14 residues. CDR3 bases: TGTGCCAGCAGTCGCCGGATGAGCACAGATACGCAGTATTTT. Protein product: CASSRRMSTDTQYF.

This clonotype was seen more than once but under ten times. Here the CDR3 reads CASTGTGITYEQYF. CDR3 nucleotide sequence: TGTGCCAGCACCGGGACAGGGATAACCTACGAGCAGTACTTC. This chain uses TRBV7-9 with TRBJ2-7; 9 positions agree with TRBD1. CDR1 is SEHNR and CDR2 is FQNEAQ in the germline V gene (reference sequence). Trimming cost V 7 bases and J 2 bases; bases outside gene matches: 6. CDR3 length: 14 amino acids.

Only a few counts were recorded for this clonotype. This chain uses TRBV28 with TRBJ2-5; D is perhaps TRBD2 (7 bases). Germline CDR1 is MDHEN and CDR2 is SYDVKM. V was clipped by 2 bases and J by 3 bases, with 16 bases between them. This CDR3 has 16 amino acids. The CDR3 loop is CASSLVGIGGEETQYF. CDR3 bases: TGTGCCAGCAGTTTAGTGGGGATAGGGGGGGAAGAGACCCAGTACTTC.

This clonotype was counted only a few times. This chain links TRBV10-3 with TRBJ2-7, with 7 bases identical to TRBD1. CDR3 length: 14 amino acids. V dropped 3 bases and J dropped 3; count of bases not matched to a gene: 5. CDR1 and CDR2 from the germline V gene are ENHRY and SYGVKD. CDR3 loop: CAISEWDSDYEQYF. The CDR3 DNA is TGTGCCATCAGTGAATGGGACAGCGACTACGAGCAGTACTTC.

The chain joins TRBV12-3 or TRBV12-4 to TRBJ1-5; D call uncertain. The V end was cut by 3 bases, the J end by 0 bases, with 9 bases between. The CDR3 length is 15 residues. Here the CDR3 reads CASSFGRYSNQPQHF. The CDR3 region has the DNA TGTGCCAGCAGTTTTGGGAGGTATAGCAATCAGCCCCAGCATTTT.

This clonotype was observed a single time. The chain couples TRBV5-4 to TRBJ1-2; no firm D call. The CDR3 runs 15 residues. CDR1 and CDR2 (germline): SGHNT, YYREEE (reference sequence). V was cut by 4 bases and J by 9 bases, with 22 bases left in between. In DNA, the CDR3 is TGTGCCAGCAGCCGCGGACGGGGTGTGGAGAGAAGCTACACCTTC. Translating gives CASSRGRGVERSYTF.

Details on this clonotype: The CDR3 does not end in the conserved phenylalanine or tryptophan, so this is likely a read error. The V call is TRBV19, the J call TRBJ2-7; 10 nucleotides align to TRBD1. This CDR3 is 15 amino acids long. The germline gives CDR1 LNHDA, CDR2 SQIVND (reference sequence). Germline trimming cut 3 bases from V and 4 bases from J; bases unmatched to any gene: 6. The CDR3 loop is CASSIGTGVSYEQYL. CDR3 nucleotides: TGTGCCAGTAGTATCGGGACAGGGGTTTCGTACGAGCAGTACCTC.

The CDR3 DNA sequence: TGTGCCATCAGTGGAGGACAGGGGGAAGAGACCCAGTACTTC. Its protein is CAISGGQGEETQYF. The genes are TRBV10-3 and TRBJ2-5, with 10 bases that match TRBD1. This CDR3 has 14 amino acids. Germline values: CDR1 ENHRY, CDR2 SYGVKD. With V trimmed by 4 bases and J by 3 bases, 2 bases remained unmatched.

In its sample, this clonotype was seen once. The chain couples TRBV20-1 to TRBJ2-1; 9 nucleotides line up with TRBD2. TRBJ2-7 matches the DNA end more closely, so the J call is doubtful. The CDR3 spans 14 residues. The V gene's germline CDR1 is DFQATT and CDR2 SNEGSKA (reference sequence). CDR3 loop: CSAKRAGGSYEQYF. Here the CDR3 DNA reads TGCAGTGCTAAACGGGCGGGGGGGTCCTACGAGCAGTACTTC.